This is a list of T cell receptor beta chains from one sample in a study of vaccination effects on CD4 cells after COVID-19. Profiled with immunoSEQ multiplex PCR; TCRdb holds only in-frame clones, not every one. The profile shows approximately 45,000 clones, about 78% of them singletons. These TCRs are of unknown antigen specificity. Here the sequenced sample was CD4+ T cells from PBMCs cultured without peptide, taken before COVID-19 vaccination. These receptor sequences come from a human donor who had a prior SARS-CoV-2 infection. The CDR3 runs from the conserved cysteine through the conserved F or W. A D gene is named only where the DNA matches it firmly. Not all rows give a size; the values are once, few, many and, for expanded clones, a class.

>TRBJ2-2|TRBV7-8|14|-|-
TGTGCCAGCAGCCAACAGGGACTCACCGGGGAGCTGTTTTTT
CASSQQGLTGELFF
>TRBJ1-3|TRBV6-5|14|once|-
TGTGCCAGCAGAGGGGATCCGGGAGGAAACACCATATATTTT
CASRGDPGGNTIYF
>TRBJ2-1|TRBV7-6|20|-|TRBD2
TGTGCCAGCAGCTCTGCTGGACTAGCGGGAGGGCCCACCAAATACAATGAGCAGTTCTTC
CASSSAGLAGGPTKYNEQFF
>TRBJ1-4|TRBV4-3|16|-|-
TGCGCCAGCAGCCAAGAGGTCGACGGTTATAATGAAAAACTGTTTTTT
CASSQEVDGYNEKLFF
>TRBJ2-2|TRBV18|15|-|-
TGTGCCAGCTCACTCGGACCGACGAACACCGGGGAGCTGTTTTTT
CASSLGPTNTGELFF
>TRBJ2-3|TRBV6-6|13|-|-
TGTGCCAGCAGTTACGAATTGCGGGGTTGGCAGTATTTT
CASSYELRGWQYF
>TRBJ2-2|TRBV12-3/TRBV12-4|12|-|-
TGTGCCAGCACCCCGCGCGGCGGGGAGCTGTTTTTT
CASTPRGGELFF
>TRBJ2-3|TRBV27|14|-|-
TGTGCCAGCAGTTTTGACAGAAGCACAGATACGCAGTATTTT
CASSFDRSTDTQYF
>TRBJ1-2|TRBV12-5|19|-|-
TGTGCTAGTGGTAATCGATACAGCGGGATAGGGCAGGGGCAGGACGGCTACACCTTC
CASGNRYSGIGQGQDGYTF
>TRBJ2-7|TRBV19|13|-|-
TGTGCCAGTAGACAGGACGGCTCCTACGAGCAGTACTTC
CASRQDGSYEQYF
>TRBJ2-3|TRBV2|17|-|-
TGTGCCAGCAGTACGCCAGGAAGTAGCGCCGGTCCAGATACGCAGTATTTT
CASSTPGSSAGPDTQYF
>TRBJ2-1|TRBV24-1|17|-|TRBD2
TGTGCCACCAGTGATTTGCAAGGGCGTCTCGGAGCGGGAGGGCAGTTCTTC
CATSDLQGRLGAGGQFF
>TRBJ2-1|TRBV10-3|17|-|TRBD2
TGTGCCATCAGTGGGACTAGCGGGACGAGCTCCTACAATGAGCAGTTCTTC
CAISGTSGTSSYNEQFF
>TRBJ2-5|TRBV4-3|14|-|-
TGCGCCAGCAGCCAAGAGCCTACCCAAGAGACCCAGTACTTC
CASSQEPTQETQYF
>TRBJ2-1|TRBV6-6|13|-|-
TGTGCCAGCAGTTCCTTGACAGGCGGAGAGCAGTTCTTC
CASSSLTGGEQFF
>TRBJ2-2|TRBV19|16|-|TRBD2
TGTGCCAGTAGTGTCTCACCGGGACTACGCACTGGGGAGCTGTTTTTT
CASSVSPGLRTGELFF
>TRBJ2-6|TRBV18|14|-|-
TGTGCCAGCTCTGGGAGCTCTGGGGCCAACGTCCTGACTTTC
CASSGSSGANVLTF
>TRBJ2-7|TRBV11-3|14|-|-
TGTGCCAGCAGCTTCGGGGGTAGTCGCTACGAGCAGTACTTC
CASSFGGSRYEQYF
>TRBJ2-7|TRBV5-4|15|-|TRBD2
TGTGCCAGCAGCTTTTGGGCGGGAGAGATTGGCGAGCAGTACTTC
CASSFWAGEIGEQYF
>TRBJ1-6|TRBV2|13|-|-
TGTGCCAGCAGTGAAGTGGTGGATTCACCCCTCCACTTT
CASSEVVDSPLHF
>TRBJ2-7|TRBV2|14|once|-
TGTGCCAGCAGTGAACAGGGTCCTGCCCACGAGCAGTACTTC
CASSEQGPAHEQYF
>TRBJ1-1|TRBV5-1|17|few|-
TGCGCCAGCAGCCGAATGATGATCGATAGGGGACCCACTGAAGCTTTCTTT
CASSRMMIDRGPTEAFF
>TRBJ2-1|TRBV28|15|few|-
TGTGCCAGCAGTTTAGGGGGTACGGCCTCTGGTGAGCAGTTCTTC
CASSLGGTASGEQFF
>TRBJ2-6|TRBV10-3|16|-|-
TGTGCCATCAGGAAATCCCAGGGGCTGGGGGCCAACGTCCTGACTTTC
CAIRKSQGLGANVLTF
>TRBJ2-2|TRBV7-9|15|-|-
TGTGCCAGCAGCTTACCCGTCAGGGTCACCGGGGAGCTGTTTTTT
CASSLPVRVTGELFF
>TRBJ2-5|TRBV18|14|-|TRBD2
TGTGCCAGCTCACGCTCTAGCGGGGAAGAGACCCAGTACTTC
CASSRSSGEETQYF
>TRBJ1-1|TRBV3-1/TRBV3-2|14|few|-
TGTGCCAGCAGCCAAGATAGGTGGAACACTGAAGCTTTCTTT
CASSQDRWNTEAFF
>TRBJ2-7|TRBV6-2/TRBV6-3|12|-|-
TGTGCCAGCAGTTACTCTTCGGACGAGCAGTACTTC
CASSYSSDEQYF
>TRBJ2-7|TRBV7-6|16|-|TRBD2
TGTGCCAGCAGCTTAGATCCCGGGACTACCTCCTACGAGCAGTACTTC
CASSLDPGTTSYEQYF
>TRBJ1-1|TRBV2|14|-|TRBD1
TGTGCCAGCAGCGACAGGGGGAGAAACACTGAAGCTTTCTTT
CASSDRGRNTEAFF
>TRBJ2-5|TRBV5-1|14|few|TRBD1
TGCGCCAGCAGCCCCGGGACAGCCCAAGAGACCCAGTACTTC
CASSPGTAQETQYF
>TRBJ2-4|TRBV2|14|-|TRBD2
TGTGCCAGCAGTGAAGACTGGGAGGGAAACATTCAGTACTTC
CASSEDWEGNIQYF
>TRBJ1-2|TRBV7-8|16|-|-
TGTGCCAGCAGCTTAGTCGCGGGAGGAGGTACTTATGGCTACACCTTC
CASSLVAGGGTYGYTF
>TRBJ2-3|TRBV6-2/TRBV6-3|14|-|TRBD2
TGTGCCAGCAGGCCTAGCGGGAGCGGGGATACGCAGTATTTT
CASRPSGSGDTQYF
>TRBJ2-1|TRBV6-4|17|-|-
TGTGCCAGCAGTGCCATCAATTTAAGCGGTACTTACAATGAGCAGTTCTTC
CASSAINLSGTYNEQFF